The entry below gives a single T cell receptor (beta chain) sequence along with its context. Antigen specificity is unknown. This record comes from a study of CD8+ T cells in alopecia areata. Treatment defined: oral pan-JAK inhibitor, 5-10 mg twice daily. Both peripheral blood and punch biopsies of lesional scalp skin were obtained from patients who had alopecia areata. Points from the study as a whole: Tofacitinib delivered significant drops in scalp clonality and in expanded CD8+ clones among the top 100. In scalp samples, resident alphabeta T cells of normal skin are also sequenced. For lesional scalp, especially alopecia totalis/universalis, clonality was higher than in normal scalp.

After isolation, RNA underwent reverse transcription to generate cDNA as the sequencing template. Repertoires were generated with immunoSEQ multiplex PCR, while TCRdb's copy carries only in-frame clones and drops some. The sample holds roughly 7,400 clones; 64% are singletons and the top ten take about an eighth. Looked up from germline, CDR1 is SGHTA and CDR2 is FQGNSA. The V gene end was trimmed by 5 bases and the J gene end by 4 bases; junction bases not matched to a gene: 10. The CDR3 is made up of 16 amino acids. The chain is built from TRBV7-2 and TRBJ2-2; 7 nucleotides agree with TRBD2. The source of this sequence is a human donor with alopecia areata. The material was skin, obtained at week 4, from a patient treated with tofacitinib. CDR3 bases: TGTGCCAGCAGCCCAGGCAGTGGCGGGAGCACCGGGGAGCTGTTTTTT. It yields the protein CASSPGSGGSTGELFF.